There are many counts of the clone carrying this T cell receptor beta chain. The sample originates from a study of HIV-infected children after antiretroviral therapy interruption. About the study: Weeks 0, 48 and 150 were sampled under continuous treatment.

Documented treatment: PENTA 11 planned treatment interruption arm or continuous ART arm. Germline V gives CDR1 MDHEN, CDR2 SYDVKM. V was shortened by 6 bases and J by 6 bases, with 10 bases between the two germline ends. This CDR3 spans 12 amino acids. A 3' RACE protocol on RNA, with unique molecular identifiers, produced the TCR library. TCRdb itself ran the 3' RACE reads through MiXCR, one entry per CDR3 protein. The repertoire consists of 30,000 to 40,000 distinct CDR3 sequences, with around 7% occurring once and the leading ten covering about 0.97%. The rearrangement links TRBV28 to TRBJ2-3; no firm D call. The sequence came from a pool of human donors with HIV. Here the sequenced sample was CD45RA+ CD4+ T cells from PBMCs, pooled from several time points, taken from a donor given antiretroviral therapy, either interrupted or continuous. Specified subset: naive CD4+ CD45RA+ CD45RO- T cells. CDR3 protein: CASSLPPDTQYF. In nucleotides, the CDR3 is TGTGCCAGCAGCCTCCCCCCTGATACGCAGTATTTT.